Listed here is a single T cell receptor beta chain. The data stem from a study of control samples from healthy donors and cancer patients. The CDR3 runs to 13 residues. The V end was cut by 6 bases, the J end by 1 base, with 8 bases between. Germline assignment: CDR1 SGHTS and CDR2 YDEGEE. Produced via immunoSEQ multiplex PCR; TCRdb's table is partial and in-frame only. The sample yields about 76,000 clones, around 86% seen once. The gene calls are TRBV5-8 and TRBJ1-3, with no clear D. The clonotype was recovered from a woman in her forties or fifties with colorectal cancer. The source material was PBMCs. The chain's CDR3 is CASMKRSGNTIYF. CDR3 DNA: TGTGCCAGCATGAAAAGGTCTGGAAACACCATATATTTT.